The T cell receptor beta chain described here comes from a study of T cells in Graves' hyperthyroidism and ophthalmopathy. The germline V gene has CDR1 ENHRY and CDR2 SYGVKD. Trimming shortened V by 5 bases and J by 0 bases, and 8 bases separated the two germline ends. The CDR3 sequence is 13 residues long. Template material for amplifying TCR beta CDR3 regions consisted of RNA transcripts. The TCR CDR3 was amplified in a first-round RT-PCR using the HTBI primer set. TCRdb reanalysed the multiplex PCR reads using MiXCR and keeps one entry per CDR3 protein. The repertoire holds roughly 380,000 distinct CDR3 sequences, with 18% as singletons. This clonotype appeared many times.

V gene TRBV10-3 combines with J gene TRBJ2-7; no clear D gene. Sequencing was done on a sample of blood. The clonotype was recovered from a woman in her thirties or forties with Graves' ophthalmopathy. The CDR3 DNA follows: TGTGCCATCAGTTCTATTGACTCCTACGAGCAGTACTTC. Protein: CAISSIDSYEQYF.